These T cell receptor beta chains were read from a single sample in a study of radiotherapy plus CTLA-4 blockade in lung cancer. The assay was immunoSEQ multiplex PCR, and TCRdb's table has in-frame clones only and misses some. The sample records approximately 82,000 clones, about 83% being singletons. The starting material was peripheral blood, obtained from a patient treated with radiotherapy plus ipilimumab. These receptors were collected from a human donor with non-small cell lung cancer that progressed on radiotherapy plus ipilimumab. The CDR3 runs from the conserved cysteine through the conserved F or W. The order of the fields is clone size, D gene, V gene, J gene, CDR3 protein, CDR3 DNA. A D gene is named only where the DNA matches it firmly. Where a row states a size, it is once, few, many or the class of an expanded clone; other rows omit it.

>few|TRBD1|TRBV30|TRBJ1-1
CAWSHRGLNTEAFF
TGTGCCTGGAGTCACAGGGGGCTGAACACTGAAGCTTTCTTT
>-|-|TRBV6-1|TRBJ2-5
CASTRAGAVGETQYF
TGTGCCAGCACCCGGGCAGGGGCCGTAGGAGAGACCCAGTACTTC
>-|-|TRBV11-2|TRBJ2-3
CASSLERTVTDTQYF
TGTGCCAGCAGCTTAGAGCGGACAGTGACAGATACGCAGTATTTT
>-|TRBD1|TRBV27|TRBJ1-1
CASSLYRGTEAFF
TGTGCCAGCAGTTTATACAGGGGCACTGAAGCTTTCTTT
>-|TRBD2|TRBV4-1|TRBJ2-7
CASSPSGLAAVSSYEQYF
TGCGCCAGCAGCCCATCGGGACTAGCGGCAGTCAGCTCCTACGAGCAGTACTTC
>-|TRBD1|TRBV5-1|TRBJ1-1
CASSLGQGALTEAFF
TGCGCCAGCAGCTTGGGACAGGGGGCGCTTACTGAAGCTTTCTTT
>-|-|TRBV18|TRBJ2-5
CASSPGASQETQYF
TGTGCCAGCTCACCAGGGGCGAGTCAAGAGACCCAGTACTTC
>few|-|TRBV7-9|TRBJ1-6
CASSLPTGSSPLHF
TGTGCCAGCAGCTTACCTACAGGGAGTTCACCCCTCCACTTT
>-|-|TRBV4-2|TRBJ2-3
CASSQDRGTDTQYF
TGTGCCAGCAGCCAAGATCGGGGCACAGATACGCAGTATTTT
>-|-|TRBV27|TRBJ1-1
CASSQLQGANTEAFF
TGTGCCAGCAGCCAGCTACAGGGAGCTAACACTGAAGCTTTCTTT
>-|-|TRBV28|TRBJ1-5
CASSLGYNQPQHF
TGTGCCAGCAGCCTTGGATACAATCAGCCCCAGCATTTT
>few|-|TRBV5-1|TRBJ2-5
CASSLEQETQYF
TGCGCCAGCAGCCTCGAGCAAGAGACCCAGTACTTC
>once|-|TRBV7-8|TRBJ2-1
CASRPWGNEQFF
TGTGCCAGCAGACCTTGGGGCAATGAGCAGTTCTTC
>-|TRBD2|TRBV15|TRBJ2-2
CATSRDGLAGGITGELFF
TGTGCCACCAGCAGAGACGGACTAGCGGGAGGTATCACCGGGGAGCTGTTTTTT
>once|-|TRBV6-6|TRBJ1-5
CASSWGYDQLQHF
TGTGCCAGCAGTTGGGGGTACGATCAGCTCCAGCATTTT
>-|TRBD2|TRBV11-3|TRBJ2-1
CASSLSTSGSRSHEQFF
TGTGCCAGCAGCTTATCGACTAGCGGCTCCCGGTCCCATGAGCAGTTCTTC
>-|TRBD2|TRBV10-1|TRBJ2-3
CASSRGGHTDTQYF
TGCGCCAGCTCTCGCGGGGGGCACACAGATACGCAGTATTTT
>-|-|TRBV28|TRBJ1-5
CASSLPTMFNQPQHF
TGTGCCAGCAGTTTGCCCACGATGTTCAATCAGCCCCAGCATTTT
>few|TRBD2|TRBV7-2|TRBJ2-2
CASSLRGGATGELFF
TGTGCCAGCAGCTTACGCGGGGGGGCCACCGGGGAGCTGTTTTTT